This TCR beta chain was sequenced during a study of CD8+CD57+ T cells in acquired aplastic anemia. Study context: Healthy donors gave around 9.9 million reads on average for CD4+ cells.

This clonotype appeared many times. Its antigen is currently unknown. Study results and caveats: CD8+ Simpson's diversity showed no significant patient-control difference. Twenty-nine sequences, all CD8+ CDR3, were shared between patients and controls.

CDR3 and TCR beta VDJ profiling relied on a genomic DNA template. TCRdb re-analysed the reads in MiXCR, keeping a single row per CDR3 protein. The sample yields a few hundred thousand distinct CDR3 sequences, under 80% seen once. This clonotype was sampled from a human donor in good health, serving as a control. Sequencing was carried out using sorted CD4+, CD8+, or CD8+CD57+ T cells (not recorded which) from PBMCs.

The chain's CDR3 is CASSPLQLSGANVLTF. As DNA, the CDR3 is TGTGCCAGCTCACCACTTCAACTCTCTGGGGCCAACGTCCTGACTTTC. V is TRBV18 and J is TRBJ2-6; D not certain. CDR1 is KGHSH, CDR2 LQKENI, per germline. V gave up 1 base and J gave up 0 bases, with 7 bases separating them. This CDR3 region has 16 residues.